These T cell receptor beta chains were read from a single sample in a study of blood T cells in healthy people across ages. TCRdb ran MiXCR on the 5' RACE reads and lists one entry per CDR3 protein. The sample includes hundreds of thousands of distinct CDR3 sequences, roughly 32% of them seen just once. The sequencing input was blood. Source of these receptors: an elderly woman in good health. The CDR3 runs from the conserved cysteine through the conserved F or W. D genes are given only for firm matches. Some rows have no size entry. The others give once, few or many, or a class for an expanded clone.

d_gene | j_gene | v_gene | abundance | CDR3aa | CDR3nt
. | TRBJ2-7 | TRBV2 | . | CASSDRTVYEQYF | TGTGCCAGCAGTGATAGAACGGTCTACGAGCAGTACTTC
. | TRBJ2-3 | TRBV12-3/TRBV12-4 | few | CASSPAVRTDTQYF | TGTGCCAGCAGTCCTGCCGTCCGCACAGATACGCAGTATTTT
. | TRBJ1-2 | TRBV30 | few | CAWSGQVLGYTF | TGTGCCTGGAGTGGACAGGTCTTGGGCTACACCTTC
. | TRBJ2-1 | TRBV19 | . | CASVGRNEQFF | TGTGCCAGTGTCGGTCGCAATGAGCAGTTCTTC
. | TRBJ2-1 | TRBV20-1 | many | CSARDPAPLGLHEQFF | TGCAGTGCTAGAGATCCGGCTCCTCTCGGTTTACATGAGCAGTTCTTC
TRBD1 | TRBJ1-2 | TRBV4-2 | many | CASSQGSLGTGGTYGYTF | TGTGCCAGCAGCCAAGGGTCCTTAGGGACAGGGGGGACCTATGGCTACACCTTC
. | TRBJ2-7 | TRBV13 | many | CASRPSFSYEQYF | TGTGCCAGCAGGCCTAGCTTCTCCTACGAGCAGTACTTC
TRBD2 | TRBJ2-3 | TRBV30 | . | CAWARGGASGTDTQYF | TGTGCCTGGGCGCGCGGGGGGGCCTCTGGCACAGATACGCAGTATTTT
TRBD1 | TRBJ2-1 | TRBV7-3 | . | CASSLDRASYNERFF | TGTGCCAGCAGCCTGGACAGGGCGTCCTACAATGAGCGGTTCTTC
TRBD2 | TRBJ2-5 | TRBV7-7 | many | CASSLGAGRGETQYF | TGTGCCAGCAGCTTAGGGGCAGGGAGGGGAGAGACCCAGTACTTC
. | TRBJ1-4 | TRBV20-1 | many | CSAIVLNEKLFF | TGCAGTGCTATTGTTCTTAATGAAAAACTGTTTTTT
TRBD2 | TRBJ2-3 | TRBV12-3/TRBV12-4 | . | CASSTQLAGVADTQYF | TGTGCCAGCAGTACCCAACTAGCGGGAGTCGCAGATACGCAGTATTTT
TRBD1 | TRBJ1-2 | TRBV10-3 | . | CAISERQGTYGYTF | TGTGCCATCAGTGAGAGACAGGGTACCTATGGCTACACCTTC
. | TRBJ1-2 | TRBV20-1 | many | CSARGMNYGYTF | TGCAGTGCTAGAGGGATGAACTATGGCTACACCTTC
. | TRBJ2-1 | TRBV5-1 | many | CASSPNVNEQFF | TGCGCCAGCAGCCCTAACGTCAATGAGCAGTTCTTC
. | TRBJ2-7 | TRBV10-3 | . | CAISEQVPSYEQYF | TGTGCCATCAGTGAACAGGTCCCCTCCTACGAGCAGTACTTC
TRBD1 | TRBJ1-6 | TRBV2 | few | CASRTQGAGSPLHF | TGTGCCAGCAGGACTCAGGGGGCAGGTTCACCCCTCCACTTT
. | TRBJ2-5 | TRBV30 | many | CAWRSGEKEYF | TGTGCCTGGAGATCGGGCGAGAAGGAGTACTTC
TRBD1 | TRBJ1-4 | TRBV15 | few | CATSSRQGENEKLFF | TGTGCCACCAGCAGTAGACAGGGAGAGAATGAAAAACTGTTTTTT
. | TRBJ2-5 | TRBV15 | . | CATSGQRIQETQYF | TGTGCCACCAGCGGACAGCGTATCCAAGAGACCCAGTACTTC
. | TRBJ2-3 | TRBV9 | many | CASSATLLGVGHTDTQYF | TGTGCCAGCAGCGCTACATTATTAGGGGTGGGGCACACAGATACGCAGTATTTT
TRBD1 | TRBJ1-2 | TRBV3-1 | . | CASSQDYGTDYYGYTF | TGTGCCAGCAGCCAAGATTACGGGACAGATTACTATGGCTACACCTTC
. | TRBJ2-1 | TRBV5-1 | many | CASGSGGSYNEQFF | TGCGCCAGCGGTTCCGGGGGCTCCTACAATGAGCAGTTCTTC
. | TRBJ2-7 | TRBV7-6 | many | CASSSSPGRWGGGEQYF | TGTGCCAGCAGCTCCTCTCCGGGACGGTGGGGTGGCGGCGAGCAGTACTTC
. | TRBJ2-5 | TRBV20-1 | . | CSARDGRGGETQYF | TGCAGTGCTAGAGATGGCAGGGGAGGGGAGACCCAGTACTTC
. | TRBJ1-6 | TRBV27 | . | CASSQAHNSPLHF | TGTGCCAGTAGTCAGGCCCATAATTCACCCCTCCACTTT
. | TRBJ1-2 | TRBV6-2/TRBV6-3 | few | CASSSAVPSSNYGYTF | TGTGCCAGCAGTTCCGCGGTACCCTCTTCTAACTATGGCTACACCTTC
. | TRBJ1-1 | TRBV29-1 | . | CSVVGQGYTEAFF | TGCAGCGTTGTCGGGCAGGGGTACACTGAAGCTTTCTTT
. | TRBJ2-5 | TRBV9 | . | CASSVGGERQTQYF | TGTGCCAGCAGCGTAGGAGGAGAAAGGCAGACCCAGTACTTC
TRBD2 | TRBJ2-7 | TRBV19 | many | CASSTSGTTYEQYF | TGTGCCAGTAGTACTTCCGGGACTACCTACGAGCAGTACTTC
. | TRBJ1-2 | TRBV2 | . | CASGTGQSNYGYTF | TGTGCCAGCGGGACCGGCCAATCGAACTATGGCTACACCTTC
. | TRBJ2-4 | TRBV15 | . | CATSRGDLNIQYF | TGTGCCACCAGCAGGGGGGACTTAAACATTCAGTACTTC
TRBD1 | TRBJ2-5 | TRBV10-3 | . | CAISGFTGGLETQYF | TGTGCCATCAGTGGATTTACAGGGGGCCTGGAGACCCAGTACTTC